What follows is one TCR beta chain and its context. The CDR3 sequence is 14 residues long. Germline-derived CDR1 and CDR2 are SGHRS and YFSETQ. V dropped 0 bases and J dropped 3 bases, with 7 bases sitting between them. Authors' processing steps: Reference gene primer amplification gave estimated nucleated cell counts. Profiled with immunoSEQ multiplex PCR; TCRdb holds only in-frame clones, not every one. The V and J calls and clone size are taken from that table; D and trimming were inferred from the DNA. The repertoire includes 360,000 or so clones, more than 70% of them detected once, and 1% sits in the top ten. These data belong to a study of blood T cell repertoires in COVID-19. Study information: Whether acute or convalescent, the COVID-19 samples came from the United States, Italy and Spain.

Assignment of participants to cohorts was predicated upon participant-reported clinical history. This clonotype originated in a woman aged 25-40 years who had been exposed to COVID-19. Sequencing was performed on PBMCs or T cells enriched from blood (not recorded which). The chain couples TRBV5-1 to TRBJ1-3; D is unresolved. The CDR3 region is CASSLGGFGNTIYF. In nucleotides, the CDR3 is TGCGCCAGCAGCTTGGGAGGGTTTGGAAACACCATATATTTT.